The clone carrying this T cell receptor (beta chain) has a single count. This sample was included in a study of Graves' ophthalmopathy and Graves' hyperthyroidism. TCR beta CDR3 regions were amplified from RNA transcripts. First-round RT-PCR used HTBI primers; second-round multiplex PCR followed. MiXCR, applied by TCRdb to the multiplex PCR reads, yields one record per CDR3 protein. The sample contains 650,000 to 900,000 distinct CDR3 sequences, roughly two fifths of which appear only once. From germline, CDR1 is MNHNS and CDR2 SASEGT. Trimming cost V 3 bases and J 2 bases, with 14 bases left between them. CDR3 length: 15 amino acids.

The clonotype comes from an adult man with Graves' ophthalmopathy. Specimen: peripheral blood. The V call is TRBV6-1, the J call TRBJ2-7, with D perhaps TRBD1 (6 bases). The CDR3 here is CASSDSTGTTYEQYF. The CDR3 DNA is TGTGCCAGCAGTGACAGCACCGGGACAACCTACGAGCAGTACTTC.